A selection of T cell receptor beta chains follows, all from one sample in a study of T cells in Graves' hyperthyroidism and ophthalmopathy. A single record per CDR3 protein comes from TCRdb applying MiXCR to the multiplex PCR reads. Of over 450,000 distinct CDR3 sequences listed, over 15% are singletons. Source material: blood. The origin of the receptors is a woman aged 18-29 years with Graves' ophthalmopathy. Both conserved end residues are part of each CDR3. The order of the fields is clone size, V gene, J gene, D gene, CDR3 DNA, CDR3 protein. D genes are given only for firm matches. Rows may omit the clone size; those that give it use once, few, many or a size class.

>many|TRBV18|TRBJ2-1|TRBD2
TGTGCCAGCTCACTTTCTAGCGGCGGCAGCTCCTACAATGAGCAGTTCTTC
CASSLSSGGSSYNEQFF
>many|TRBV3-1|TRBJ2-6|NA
TGTGCCAGCAGCGCTGGGGGTTCTGGGGCCAACGTCCTGACTTTC
CASSAGGSGANVLTF
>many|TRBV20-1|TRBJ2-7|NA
TGCAGTGCTAGACGGCTAGATTACGAGCAGTACTTC
CSARRLDYEQYF
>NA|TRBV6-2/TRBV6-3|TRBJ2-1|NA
TGTGCCAGCAGCTACAGGGTTTTTGATGAGCAGTTCTTC
CASSYRVFDEQFF
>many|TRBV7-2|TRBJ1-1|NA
TGTGCCAGCAGCTTAGCCCAGGGGTTGGGCACTGAAGCTTTCTTT
CASSLAQGLGTEAFF
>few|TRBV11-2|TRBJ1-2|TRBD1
TGTGCCAGCAGCGATCAATGGGACAGGTACATCTATGGCTACACCTTC
CASSDQWDRYIYGYTF
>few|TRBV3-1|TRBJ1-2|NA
TGTGCCAGCAGCCGTCCTGCAGGGATGGATGGCTACACCTTC
CASSRPAGMDGYTF
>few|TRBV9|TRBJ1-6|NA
TGTGCCAGCAGCGTAGACCGGTCGGGTTCACCCCTCCACTTT
CASSVDRSGSPLHF
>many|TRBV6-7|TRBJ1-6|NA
TGTGCCAGCGATTTTGTCTCGGATAATTCACCCCTCCACTTT
CASDFVSDNSPLHF
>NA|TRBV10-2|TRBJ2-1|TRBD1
TGCGCCAGTAATGACAGGGCGGCCCCGTTCTTC
CASNDRAAPFF
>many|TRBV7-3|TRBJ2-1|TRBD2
TGTGCCAGCAGCTTATCTGGGGGAGGGGATTTGAATGAGCAGTTCTTC
CASSLSGGGDLNEQFF
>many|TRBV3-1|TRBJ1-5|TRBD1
TGTGCCAGCAGCCAAGGGACAGGGGGCGCGAGCAATCAGCCCCAGCATTTT
CASSQGTGGASNQPQHF
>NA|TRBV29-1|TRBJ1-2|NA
TGCAGCGTTGAAGATCAAGGGGCCCTCTACGGCTACACCTTC
CSVEDQGALYGYTF
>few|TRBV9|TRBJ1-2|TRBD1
TGTGCCAGCAGCGGGGACAGGGGGCCAGACCTCAACTATGGCTACACCTTC
CASSGDRGPDLNYGYTF
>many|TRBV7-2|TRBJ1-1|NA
TGTGCCAGCAGCAAATTGACCGACTCCGCTGAAGCTTTCTTT
CASSKLTDSAEAFF
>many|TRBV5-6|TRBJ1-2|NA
TGTGCCAGCAGCTTGGCCGAGGATGGCTACACCTTC
CASSLAEDGYTF
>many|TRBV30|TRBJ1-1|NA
TGTGCCTGGAGTGGACGGGTTGGGGGTGAAGCTTTCTTT
CAWSGRVGGEAFF
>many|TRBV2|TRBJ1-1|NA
TGTGCCAGCGTTGAAGGGGTAGGAACTGAAGCTTTCTTT
CASVEGVGTEAFF
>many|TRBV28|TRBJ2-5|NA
TGTGCCAGCAGCCTACAGGAGGTCCAAGAGACCCAGTACTTC
CASSLQEVQETQYF
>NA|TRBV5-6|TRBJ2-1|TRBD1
TGTGCCAGCAGCTCGGACAGGGTAGGCGATGAGCAGTTCTTC
CASSSDRVGDEQFF
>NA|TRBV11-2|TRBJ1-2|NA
TGTGCCAGCAGCCCGCTTAAGGGACGGATTAACTATGGCTACACCTTC
CASSPLKGRINYGYTF
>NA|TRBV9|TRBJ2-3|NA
TGTGCCAGCAGCGTAGATAACGCCCCCACAGATACGCAGTATTTT
CASSVDNAPTDTQYF
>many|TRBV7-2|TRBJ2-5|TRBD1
TGTGCCAGCAGCTTAGCATGGACAGGGGGCCAAGAGACCCAGTACTTC
CASSLAWTGGQETQYF
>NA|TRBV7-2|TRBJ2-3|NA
TGTGCCAGCAGTGTCGATCTCTATACGCAGTATTTT
CASSVDLYTQYF
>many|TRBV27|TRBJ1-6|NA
TGTGCCAGCAGTTTCTTCGGGGGTGCCTATAATTCACCCCTCCACTTT
CASSFFGGAYNSPLHF
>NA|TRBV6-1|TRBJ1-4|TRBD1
TGTGCCAGCAGTGGAGGGACAGGGCAAGAAAAACTGTTTTTT
CASSGGTGQEKLFF
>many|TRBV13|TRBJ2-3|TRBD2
TGTGCCAGCAGCTTAAGTAGCGGGGATGACACAGATACGCAGTATTTT
CASSLSSGDDTDTQYF
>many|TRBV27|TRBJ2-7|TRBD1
TGTGCCAGCAATCACCCACCGGGACAGGCTGTTGAGCAGTACTTC
CASNHPPGQAVEQYF